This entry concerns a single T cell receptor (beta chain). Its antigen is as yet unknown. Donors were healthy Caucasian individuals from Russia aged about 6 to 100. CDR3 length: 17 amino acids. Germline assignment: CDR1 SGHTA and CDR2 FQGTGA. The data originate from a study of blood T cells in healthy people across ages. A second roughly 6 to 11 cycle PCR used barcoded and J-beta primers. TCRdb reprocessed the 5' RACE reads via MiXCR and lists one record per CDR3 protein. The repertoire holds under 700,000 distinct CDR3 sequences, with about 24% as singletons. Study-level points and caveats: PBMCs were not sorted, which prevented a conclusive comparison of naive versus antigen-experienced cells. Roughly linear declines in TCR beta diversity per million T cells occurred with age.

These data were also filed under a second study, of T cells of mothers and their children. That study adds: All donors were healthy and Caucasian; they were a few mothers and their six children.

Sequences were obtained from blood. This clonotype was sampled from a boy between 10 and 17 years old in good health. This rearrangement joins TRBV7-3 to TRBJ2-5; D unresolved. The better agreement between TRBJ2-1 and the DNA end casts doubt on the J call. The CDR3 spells CASSPRPVTGSYNEQFF. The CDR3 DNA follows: TGTGCCAGCAGCCCCCGCCCGGTAACTGGCTCCTACAATGAGCAGTTCTTC.